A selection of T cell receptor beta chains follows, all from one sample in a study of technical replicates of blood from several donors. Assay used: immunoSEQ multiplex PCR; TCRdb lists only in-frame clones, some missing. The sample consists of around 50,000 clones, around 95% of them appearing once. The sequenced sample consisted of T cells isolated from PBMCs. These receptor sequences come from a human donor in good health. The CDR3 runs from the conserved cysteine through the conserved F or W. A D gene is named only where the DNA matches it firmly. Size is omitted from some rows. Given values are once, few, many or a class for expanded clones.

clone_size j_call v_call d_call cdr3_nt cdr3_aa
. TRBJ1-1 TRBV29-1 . TGCAGCGTTGAGGTATTGGACAGCCAGAACACTGAAGCTTTCTTT CSVEVLDSQNTEAFF
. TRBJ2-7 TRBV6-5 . TGTGCCAGCACTCGTCGGCAGGCGCCCTACGAGCAGTACTTC CASTRRQAPYEQYF
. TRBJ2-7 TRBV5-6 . TGTGCCAGCAGCTTCGGGTCCTACGAGCAGTACTTC CASSFGSYEQYF
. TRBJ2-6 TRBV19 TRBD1 TGTGCCAGTAAGGGAGGACAGGGAAACAGTGAGACCGGGGCCAACGTCCTGACTTTC CASKGGQGNSETGANVLTF
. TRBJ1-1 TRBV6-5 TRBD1 TGTGCCAGCAGCCGTACAGGGGATGAAGCTTTCTTT CASSRTGDEAFF
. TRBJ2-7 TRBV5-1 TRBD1 TGCGCCAGCAGCTTCGGGACAGGGGGCCACGAGCAGTACTTC CASSFGTGGHEQYF
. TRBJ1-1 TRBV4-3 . TGCGCCAGCAGCCAACGGCGGTACACTGAAGCTTTCTTT CASSQRRYTEAFF
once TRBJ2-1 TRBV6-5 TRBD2 TGTGCCAGCAGTTCTAGCGGGAGGCACAATGAGCAGTTCTTC CASSSSGRHNEQFF
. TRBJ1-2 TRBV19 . TGTGCCAGTATCAGCGGCAACTATGGCTACACCTTC CASISGNYGYTF
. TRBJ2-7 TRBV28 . TGTGCCAGCAGTTCCGCGGGACTGATCTACGAGCAGTACTTC CASSSAGLIYEQYF
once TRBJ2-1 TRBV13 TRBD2 TGTGCCAGCAGCTCGACCGGGACTAGCTCCTACAATGAGCAGTTCTTC CASSSTGTSSYNEQFF
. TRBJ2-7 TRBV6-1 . TGTGCCAGCAGTGTAAGTTGGCAGGGGATTGACGAGCAGTACTTC CASSVSWQGIDEQYF
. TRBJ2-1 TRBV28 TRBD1 TGTGCCAGCAGTTTAGTCCTGACAGGGAGCTACAATGAGCAGTTCTTC CASSLVLTGSYNEQFF
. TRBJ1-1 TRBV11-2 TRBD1 TGTGCCAGCAGCTGGACAGGGGGGAACACTGAAGCTTTCTTT CASSWTGGNTEAFF
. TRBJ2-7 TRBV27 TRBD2 TGTGCCAGCAGTTCCACCACCGAACTAGCGGGAGGGCCTCGGCAGTACTTC CASSSTTELAGGPRQYF
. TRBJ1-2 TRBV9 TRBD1 TGTGCCAGCAGCGATACCGGGACAGGGGGCGATGGCTACACCTTC CASSDTGTGGDGYTF
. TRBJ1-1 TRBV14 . TGTGCCAGCAGCCAAGATCCAGTAGTACTAAAGGTGGAAGCTTTCTTT CASSQDPVVLKVEAFF
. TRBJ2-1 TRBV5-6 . TGTGCCAGCAGCTTGGTGGCAGGCAATGAGCAGTTCTTC CASSLVAGNEQFF
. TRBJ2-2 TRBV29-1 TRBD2 TGCAGCGTTGCGCGCGGGAGGACCGGTGGCGTTCGGGGTCCCGGGGAGCTGTTTTTT CSVARGRTGGVRGPGELFF
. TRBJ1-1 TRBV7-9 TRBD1 TGTGCCAGCAGCTTTCTTACAGGGGGGAAAACTGAAGCTTTCTTT CASSFLTGGKTEAFF
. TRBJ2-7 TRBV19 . TGTGCCAGTAGTATGTTCCTAGGGGGTTTAAGCTCCTACGAGCAGTACTTC CASSMFLGGLSSYEQYF
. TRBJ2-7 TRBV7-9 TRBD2 TGTGCCAGCAGCTCATATAGCGGGAGGCCAAGCTCCTACGAGCAGTACTTC CASSSYSGRPSSYEQYF
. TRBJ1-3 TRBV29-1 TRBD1 TGCAGCGCTGACAGGGGGCTAAGGGGAAACACCATATATTTT CSADRGLRGNTIYF
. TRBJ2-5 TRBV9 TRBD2 TGTGCCAGCAGCGTAGTTGGCGGGAGGGAGACCCAGTACTTC CASSVVGGRETQYF
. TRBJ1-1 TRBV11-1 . TGTGCCAGCAGCCCCCTGGGAGGTTGGGAAGCTTTCTTT CASSPLGGWEAFF
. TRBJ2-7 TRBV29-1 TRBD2 TGCAGCGTTCGGGGGGGAGGGTCCTACGAGCAGTACTTC CSVRGGGSYEQYF
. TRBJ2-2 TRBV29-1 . TGCAGCGTTGCGGCACAGGGCCTCACCGGGGAGCTGTTTTTT CSVAAQGLTGELFF
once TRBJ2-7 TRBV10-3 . TGTGCCATCCAGGAGGCATCCTACGAGCAGTACTTC CAIQEASYEQYF
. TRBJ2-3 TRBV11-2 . TGTGCCAGCAGCTTAGGGCCGGACACACACACAGATACGCAGTATTTT CASSLGPDTHTDTQYF
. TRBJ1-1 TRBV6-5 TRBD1 TGTGCCAGCAGTTACTCCGGGACAGGGGTTGCTGAAGCTTTCTTT CASSYSGTGVAEAFF
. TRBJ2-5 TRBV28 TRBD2 TGTGCCAGCAGAACTAGCGGCCAAGAGACCCAGTACTTC CASRTSGQETQYF
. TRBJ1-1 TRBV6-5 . TGTGCCAGCAGCTACCGGGGGGGGCTCACTGAAGCTTTCTTT CASSYRGGLTEAFF
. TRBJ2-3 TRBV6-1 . TGTGCCAGCAGTGAAGCATTCCAGTTGGATACGCAGTATTTT CASSEAFQLDTQYF
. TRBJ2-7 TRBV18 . TGTGCCAGCTCACCGTCTCAGGGACATAGCTCTGGGGAGCAGTACTTC CASSPSQGHSSGEQYF
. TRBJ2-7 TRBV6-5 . TGTGCCACCTCCATCGGTAGCTTCTCCTACGAGCAGTACTTC CATSIGSFSYEQYF
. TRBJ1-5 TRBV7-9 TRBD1 TGTGCCAGCAGCTTGGACAGGGCTCTTCAGCCCCAGCATTTT CASSLDRALQPQHF
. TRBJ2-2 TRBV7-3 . TGTGCCAGCCGTCCCCCCTCCACCGGGGAGCTGTTTTTT CASRPPSTGELFF
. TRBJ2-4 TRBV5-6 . TGTGCCAGCAGCTGGGGGGAGAGACTAGCCAAAAACATTCAGTACTTC CASSWGERLAKNIQYF
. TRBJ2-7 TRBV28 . TGTGCCAGCAGTCTAGCGTACGAGCAGTACTTC CASSLAYEQYF
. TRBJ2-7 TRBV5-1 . TGCGCCAGCAGCTTGCTCCCGAGTAGACAGCTGTCTTACGAGCAGTACTTC CASSLLPSRQLSYEQYF
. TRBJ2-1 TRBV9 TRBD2 TGTGCCAGCAGCGTAGAACTAGCGGGAGGTTCTGGCAATGAGCAGTTCTTC CASSVELAGGSGNEQFF
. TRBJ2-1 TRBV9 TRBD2 TGTGCCAGCAGGCCTAGCGGGAGCGGCAATGAGCAGTTCTTC CASRPSGSGNEQFF
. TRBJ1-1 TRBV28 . TGTGCCAGCGGAACAGGGTCGAACACTGAAGCTTTCTTT CASGTGSNTEAFF
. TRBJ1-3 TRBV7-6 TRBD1 TGTGCCAGCAGCTTATCGAAGCAGGGGGGCGGAAACACCATATATTTT CASSLSKQGGGNTIYF
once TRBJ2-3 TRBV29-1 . TGCAGCGTTGTTCGGCCCCGGAGTACAGATACGCAGTATTTT CSVVRPRSTDTQYF
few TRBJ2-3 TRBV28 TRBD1 TGTGCCAGCAGGGACAGGGGGGGCACAGATACGCAGTATTTT CASRDRGGTDTQYF
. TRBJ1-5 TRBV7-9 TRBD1 TGTGCCAGCAGCGAGACAGGGGGTTCTCAGCCCCAGCATTTT CASSETGGSQPQHF
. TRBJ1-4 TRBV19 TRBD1 TGTGCCAGTAGTATTGGGACAGGGGTAGCGGAAAAACTGTTTTTT CASSIGTGVAEKLFF
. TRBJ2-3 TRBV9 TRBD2 TGTGCCAGCAGCCTGGGGACTAGCGGAGATACGCAGTATTTT CASSLGTSGDTQYF